The 8 T cell receptor beta chains in this list originate from one sample, sequenced in a study of cytomegalovirus exposure and HLA in healthy donors. Assay used: immunoSEQ multiplex PCR; TCRdb lists only in-frame clones, some missing. The table lists some 110,000 clones, about 88% of them singletons. The specimen sequenced was PBMCs. These receptors came from a man younger than 35 in good health and CMV-seropositive.

The gene calls are TRBV5-6 and TRBJ1-2, with D unresolved. Trimming stripped 2 bases from V and 2 bases from J, with 7 bases between. Germline lookup yields CDR1 SGHDT and CDR2 YYEEEE. The CDR3 is 13 residues long. CDR3 region: CASSLSENYGYTF. CDR3 bases: TGTGCCAGCAGCTTATCTGAGAACTATGGCTACACCTTC.

The chain employs TRBV19 and TRBJ1-6; 7 bases match TRBD1. From germline, CDR1 is LNHDA and CDR2 SQIVND (reference sequence). V was pared by 5 bases and J by 6 bases, with 7 bases of the junction left unmatched. The CDR3 sequence is 15 residues long. In DNA form, the CDR3 reads TGTGCCAGTAGTTACTCGACAGGGAGTAATTCACCCCTCCACTTT. Protein sequence: CASSYSTGSNSPLHF.

The chain has TRBV2 and TRBJ2-7, with D perhaps TRBD1 (6 bases). The CDR3 consists of 13 residues. Between the trimmed V and J ends, which lost 6 bases and 5 bases, there was a span of 14 bases. Per germline, CDR1 SNHLY and CDR2 FYNNEI. CDR3 sequence (DNA): TGTGCCAGCAGGACGAACAGGGTCCACGAGCAGTACTTC. Protein product: CASRTNRVHEQYF.

This chain connects TRBV18 to TRBJ2-7; tentative D call: TRBD2 (5 bases). V was pared by 1 base and J by 0 bases, with 13 bases between. This CDR3 is built from 16 residues. The germline CDR1 and CDR2 sequences are KGHSH and LQKENI. The CDR3 DNA reads as TGTGCCAGCTCACCACTACCCGGGGTCCCCTCCTACGAGCAGTACTTC. Translated: CASSPLPGVPSYEQYF.

The rearrangement uses TRBV10-3 and TRBJ2-7; D call uncertain. Trimming removed 0 bases at V and 1 base at J, with 13 bases between. Germline lookup yields CDR1 ENHRY and CDR2 SYGVKD. The CDR3 is made up of 16 amino acids. CDR3 nucleotide sequence: TGTGCCATCAGTGAGTCAGTGGCAGGCGAATCCTACGAGCAGTACTTC. Its protein product is CAISESVAGESYEQYF.

This clone was recorded at least ten times. This chain joins TRBV19 and TRBJ2-7, with 8 bases lining up with TRBD2. Losses at the gene ends were 0 bases for V and 6 bases for J; bases not matched to a gene: 7. Per germline, CDR1 LNHDA and CDR2 SQIVND (reference sequence). The CDR3 is 15 residues long. DNA for the CDR3: TGTGCCAGTAGTATAGAAGGGACTAGTGATTCCGAGCAGTACTTC. Encoded protein: CASSIEGTSDSEQYF.

The chain is built from TRBV7-9 and TRBJ1-2; TRBD1 might be the D (6 bases). This CDR3 is 14 amino acids long. V was pared by 6 bases and J by 7 bases, with 18 bases between. CDR1 is SEHNR and CDR2 is FQNEAQ in the germline V gene (reference sequence). In DNA, the CDR3 is TGTGCCAGCAGGACAACAGGGAACGGAGGTGGCTACACCTTC. Its protein is CASRTTGNGGGYTF.

For the CDR3, the DNA is TGTGCCAGCTCACCACCGGGGGCGGAGAAAGCTTTCTTT. This translates into CASSPPGAEKAFF. V and J are TRBV18 and TRBJ1-1, with D perhaps TRBD1 (6 bases). Germline CDR1 reads KGHSH; CDR2 reads LQKENI. Between the trimmed V and J ends, which lost 0 bases and 9 bases, there was a span of 11 bases. This CDR3 is built from 13 residues. Looking up the rest from reference TRBV18 and TRBJ1-1 gives the full variable domain: NAGVMQNPRHLVRRRGQEARLRCSPMKGHSHVYWYRQLPEEGLKFMVYLQKENIIDESGMPKERFSAEFPKEGPSILRIQQVVRGDSAAYFCASSPPGAEKAFFGQGTRLTVV.